This T cell receptor (beta chain) is from a study of shared clonotypes between healthy human individuals (dated by TCRdb to the early 2020s). A note on the overall study: The cohort comprised two women and a few men aged 18 to 49 years. For each donor, CD4 naive and CD4 memory were each given three plates, CD8 naive was given two plates, and CD8 memory was given one plate. Blood TCR repertoires of a handful of healthy adults were deeply sequenced to estimate repertoire size and the extent of clonotype sharing between individuals. Libraries were prepared and TCR repertoires were sequenced by different laboratories using diverse techniques, in order to increase sequencing depth and limit assay-specific biases. Between about 0.9 and 9 billion PBMCs per donor were obtained by leukapheresis.

Regarding this clone: Its cognate antigen has yet to be identified. No per-base quality is available; no much larger clone lies one base away.

Study-level results and caveats: Sampling was limited to blood, and TCR repertoires in tissue likely differ from TCR repertoires in blood. Based on pairwise subsampling, the degree of clonotype sharing among donors was expected to be affected by sequencing depth. Even with the large sequencing depth, rarefaction of the sorted-subset datasets indicated that sequencing was incomplete. Higher generation probabilities were observed for clonotypes shared by all four sorted-subset donors than for non-shared clonotypes. When several donors were compared, the shared fraction of clonotypes was 5% to 6.5% for naive CD4, around 4% for naive CD8, about 2.4% for memory CD4, and 0.35% to 0.5% for memory CD8. Naive subsets generally had larger estimated clonotype richness than memory subsets. Because the study included a small number of donors, the genetic and exposure-history diversity represented was limited.

Trimming removed 10 bases from V and 7 bases from J; the gene matches leave 15 bases unexplained. The CDR3, from cysteine to phenylalanine, totals 15 residues. Only CDR3 DNA remains: 45 bases, in frame from the first base. The germline V gene supplies CDR1 SNHLY and CDR2 FYNNEI. CD8 naive samples were CD45RO-negative cells positively selected for CCR7, giving a CD45RA+CCR7+ population that excluded TemRA cells. Healthy HIV-negative adults with no recently reported acute infections or vaccinations were included as donors. Every donor was a Caucasian adult living in Nashville, Tennessee, USA. Blood was obtained by leukapheresis, after which PBMCs were separated by Ficoll-Histopaque density gradient centrifugation and cryopreserved in liquid nitrogen vapor phase. Analytical flow cytometry was used to check the purity and quantity of every magnetically sorted T cell population. Genomic DNA was isolated from each sorted fraction and quantified by UV absorbance on a Nanodrop 2000c.

Using the deep immunoSEQ assay, multiplex PCR amplified TCR CDR3 regions from genomic DNA. Extracted genomic DNA from each cell subset was spread evenly across all wells of several immunoSEQ 96-well plates, with each plate serving as a replicate. For sorted subsets, each replicate PCR was loaded with 200 to 250 ng genomic DNA, equivalent to 25,000 to 35,000 T cell genomes. The purified libraries were quantified using a Qubit 3.0 fluorometer, sized with a Bioanalyzer 2100, and then quantified again using the KAPA Library Quantification kit. Every immunoSEQ 96-well plate was sequenced on a dedicated single-read 150-cycle Illumina NextSeq 550 flow cell. As for how the authors treated the data: Because the immunoSEQ output included only junctional sequences and no quality scores, the filtering could not be the same as the filtering used for full-length reads. Sequences were annotated with PyIR, a Python wrapper for IgBLAST v1.9, using IMGT germline references to assign V/J genes and CDR3. Reads were filtered out if the reads had weak V/J assignments (E-value above 1e-6), no CDR3, stop codons, out-of-frame junctions, or ambiguous translated residues. V3J clonotypes were defined by identical inferred V gene, J gene, and CDR3 amino acid sequence. Percentage overlap between repertoires was calculated by dividing the number of shared unique clonotypes by the size of the smaller repertoire. RTK rarefaction, the Chao1 estimator, and Recon v2.1 estimates of unobserved clonotypes were used to assess repertoire richness. Generation probabilities were computed with OLGA for all TCRbeta clonotypes obtained by the gDNA method from four donors. The table was pulled from immuneACCESS by TCRdb, which kept in-frame rearrangements only. Such tables lose some clones; where checked, under half of the loss comes from unresolved V genes, and the rest has no known cause. The V and J calls and the clone size are those of that table, but D and trimming were determined from the DNA. The sample records around 610,000 clones, roughly 96% of which are singletons. In total, the top ten clones hold less than 0.13% of the sample.

In this chain, TRBV2 is recombined with TRBJ2-2, with TRBD1 identical over 7 junction bases. The source of this sequence is a woman aged 25-40 years in good health. Sequencing was carried out using naive CD8+ T cells sorted from blood. The cell subset or site label, as the study defines it: CD45RA+CCR7+. The DNA reads as follows: TGTGCCACCGTAAGACAGGGTCTCGTAGGCGGGGAGCTGTTTTTT. Translated, it gives CATVRQGLVGGELFF. Joined to the reference TRBV2 and TRBJ2-2 proteins, this CDR3 gives the full variable domain: EPEVTQTPSHQVTQMGQEVILRCVPISNHLYFYWYRQILGQKVEFLVSFYNNEISEKSEIFDDQFSVERPDGSNFTLKIRSTKLEDSAMYFCATVRQGLVGGELFFGEGSRLTVL.